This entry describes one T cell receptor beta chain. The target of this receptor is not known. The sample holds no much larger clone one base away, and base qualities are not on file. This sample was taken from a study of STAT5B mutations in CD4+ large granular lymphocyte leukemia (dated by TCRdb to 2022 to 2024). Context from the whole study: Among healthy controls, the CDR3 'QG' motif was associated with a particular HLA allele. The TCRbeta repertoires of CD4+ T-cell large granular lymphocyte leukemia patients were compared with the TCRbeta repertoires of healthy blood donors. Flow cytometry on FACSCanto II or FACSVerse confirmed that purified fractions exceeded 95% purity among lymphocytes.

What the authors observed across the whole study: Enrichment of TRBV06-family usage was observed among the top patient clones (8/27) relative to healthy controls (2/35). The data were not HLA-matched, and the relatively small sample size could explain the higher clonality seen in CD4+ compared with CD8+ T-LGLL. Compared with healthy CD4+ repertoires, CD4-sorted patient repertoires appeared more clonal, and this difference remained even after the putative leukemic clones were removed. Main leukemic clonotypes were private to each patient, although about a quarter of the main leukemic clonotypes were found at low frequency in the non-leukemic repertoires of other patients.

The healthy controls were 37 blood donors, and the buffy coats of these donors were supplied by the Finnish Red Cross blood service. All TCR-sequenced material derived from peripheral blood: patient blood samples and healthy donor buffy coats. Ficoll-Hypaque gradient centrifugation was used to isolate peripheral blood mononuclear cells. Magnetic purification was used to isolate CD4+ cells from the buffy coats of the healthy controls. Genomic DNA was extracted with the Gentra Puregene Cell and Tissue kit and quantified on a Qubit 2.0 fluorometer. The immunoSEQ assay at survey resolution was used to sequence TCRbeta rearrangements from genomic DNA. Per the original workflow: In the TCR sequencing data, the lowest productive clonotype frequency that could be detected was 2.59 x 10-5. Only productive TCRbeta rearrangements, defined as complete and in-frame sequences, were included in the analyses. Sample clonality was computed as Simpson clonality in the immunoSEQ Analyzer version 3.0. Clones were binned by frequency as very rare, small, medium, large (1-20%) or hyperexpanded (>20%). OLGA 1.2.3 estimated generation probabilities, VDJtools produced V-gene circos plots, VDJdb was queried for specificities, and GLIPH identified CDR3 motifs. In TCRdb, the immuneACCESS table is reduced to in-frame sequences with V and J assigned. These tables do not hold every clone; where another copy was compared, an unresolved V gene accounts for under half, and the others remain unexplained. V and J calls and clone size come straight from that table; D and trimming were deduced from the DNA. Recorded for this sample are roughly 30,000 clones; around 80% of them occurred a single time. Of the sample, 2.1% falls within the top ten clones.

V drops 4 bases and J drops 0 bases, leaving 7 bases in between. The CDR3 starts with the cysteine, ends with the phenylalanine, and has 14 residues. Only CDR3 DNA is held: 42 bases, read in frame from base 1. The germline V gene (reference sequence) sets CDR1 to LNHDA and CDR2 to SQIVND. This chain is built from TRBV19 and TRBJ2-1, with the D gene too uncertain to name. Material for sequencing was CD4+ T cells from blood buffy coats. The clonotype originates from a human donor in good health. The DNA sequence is TGTGCCAGTAGTACCCAACTCTCCTACAATGAGCAGTTCTTC. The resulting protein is CASSTQLSYNEQFF.